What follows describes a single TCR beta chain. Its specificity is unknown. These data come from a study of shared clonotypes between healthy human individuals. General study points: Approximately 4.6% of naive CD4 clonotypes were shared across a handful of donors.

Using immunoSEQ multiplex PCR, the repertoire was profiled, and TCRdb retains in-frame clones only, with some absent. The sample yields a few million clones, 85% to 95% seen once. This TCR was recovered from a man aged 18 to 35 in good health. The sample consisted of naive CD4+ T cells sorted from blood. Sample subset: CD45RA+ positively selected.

The CDR3 DNA reads TGTGCCAGCACCCCTATGGCCTCCCTGGGAGATACGCAGTATTTT. Residues: CASTPMASLGDTQYF. The chain uses TRBV27 and TRBJ2-3; D call uncertain. Germline V gene lookup returns CDR1 MNHEY and CDR2 SMNVEV (reference sequence). This CDR3 is 15 amino acids long. Trimming shortened V by 7 bases and J by 5 bases, and 19 bases separated the two germline ends.